This passage covers 10 T cell receptor beta chains from one sample sequenced in a study of CD8+CD57+ T cells in acquired aplastic anemia. Genomic DNA templated the TCR beta VDJ and CDR3 profiling. TCRdb itself ran the reads through MiXCR, one entry per CDR3 protein. Of some 240,000 distinct CDR3 sequences detected, 34% appear once; the ten largest clones hold 1% to 1.3%. The specimen was sorted CD4+, CD8+, or CD8+CD57+ T cells (not recorded which) from PBMCs. The receptors were gathered from a human donor in good health, serving as a control.

The table lists this clonotype with a few counts. The CDR3: CASSLEQYF. In DNA, the CDR3 is TGTGCCAGCAGCTTAGAACAGTACTTC. The chain links TRBV7-9 to TRBJ2-7, with D uncertain. The CDR3 sequence is 9 residues long. Trimming removed 1 base at V and 10 bases at J, with 2 bases between. Germline V gives CDR1 SEHNR, CDR2 FQNEAQ (reference sequence).

Regarding this clonotype: A single base separates this from a much larger clone, so it may be a read error. The chain has TRBV11-2 and TRBJ1-1; no clear D gene. Trimming removed 4 bases at V and 4 bases at J, with 13 bases between. Germline CDR1 SGHAT, CDR2 FQNNGV. The CDR3 is made up of 14 amino acids. CDR3 sequence (DNA): TGTGCCAGCAGCTCAGGAAATTGGAGCACTGAAGCTTTCTTT. It codes for CASSSGNWSTEAFF.

J is TRBJ1-2 and V is TRBV20-1, with 9 bases fitting TRBD1. The trim removed 8 bases at V and 5 bases at J, leaving 12 bases unmatched. Germline V CDR1 and CDR2: DFQATT, SNEGSKA (reference sequence). This CDR3 region has 14 residues. CDR3 bases: TGCAGTCTAACAACTACGGGACAGGGTTATGGCTACACCTTC. It is translated as CSLTTTGQGYGYTF.

In regard to this clonotype: An end of the junction does not agree with germline; a read error may underlie this. This chain uses TRBV6-1 with TRBJ1-1, with D unresolved. CDR3 size: 12 residues. Germline V lookup: CDR1 MNHNS, CDR2 SASEGT. The CDR3 nucleotides read TGTGCCAGCAGTGTGGGAGTCCTTGAAGCTCTCTTT. Translation gives CASSVGVLEALF.

The chain couples TRBV7-3 to TRBJ2-2; 9 bases fit TRBD2. Germline CDR1 is SGHTA and CDR2 is FQGTGA. CDR3 length: 18 residues. V lost 1 base to trimming and J lost 5 bases; unmatched junction nucleotides: 11. The CDR3 here is CASSLRGVAGEGTGELFF. The CDR3 nucleotides read TGTGCCAGCAGCTTAAGAGGGGTAGCGGGAGAAGGGACCGGGGAGCTGTTTTTT.

As for this clonotype: A much larger clone differs from this one at a single base, so this may be a read error. The rearrangement links TRBV11-2 to TRBJ1-6, with TRBD1 as a possible D gene (6 bases). CDR3 length equals 15 residues. CDR1 and CDR2 (germline): SGHAT, FQNNGV. The chain's CDR3 is CANSINTGRFSPLHF. The CDR3 nucleotides are TGTGCCAACAGCATAAACACAGGGAGGTTTTCACCCCTCCACTTT.

This clonotype was counted once. The chain links TRBV10-3 to TRBJ1-5; no clear D. CDR1 is ENHRY, CDR2 SYGVKD, per germline. This CDR3 has 14 amino acids. V shed 0 bases and J shed 2 bases, with 5 bases lying between them. The CDR3 DNA follows: TGTGCCATCAGTGAGTCCCTGGGCAATCAGCCCCAGCATTTT. Its translation is CAISESLGNQPQHF.

The CDR3 DNA follows: TGCAGCGTTCAGGGAGGGAATGAAGCTTTCTTT. Amino acids: CSVQGGNEAFF. The rearrangement uses TRBV29-1 and TRBJ1-1; TRBD1 might be the D (5 bases). Germline V gene data show CDR1 as SQVTM and CDR2 as ANQGSEA. The CDR3 runs to 11 residues. The V gene lost 5 bases and the J gene lost 7 bases, with 11 bases spanning the gap.

Regarding this clonotype: This clone may be a read error of a much larger clone one base away. The chain has TRBV11-1 and TRBJ1-3; D not certain. The V end was cut by 8 bases, the J end by 0 bases, with 17 bases between. The CDR3 has 16 amino acids. The germline CDR1 and CDR2 sequences are SGHAT and FQDESV (reference sequence). CDR3 protein: CASGPSERDSGNTIYF. DNA of the CDR3: TGTGCCAGCGGCCCCTCTGAACGGGACTCTGGAAACACCATATATTTT.

This clonotype was recorded at least ten times. CDR3 region: CASSLGGTSTDTQYF. The CDR3 coding sequence is TGTGCCAGCAGCTTAGGCGGGACTAGCACAGATACGCAGTATTTT. V usage is TRBV7-3 and J usage is TRBJ2-3; tentatively, D is TRBD2 (6 bases). The V and J ends lost 2 bases and 0 bases respectively, with 9 bases between them. Germline CDR1 SGHTA, CDR2 FQGTGA. The CDR3 spans 15 residues.